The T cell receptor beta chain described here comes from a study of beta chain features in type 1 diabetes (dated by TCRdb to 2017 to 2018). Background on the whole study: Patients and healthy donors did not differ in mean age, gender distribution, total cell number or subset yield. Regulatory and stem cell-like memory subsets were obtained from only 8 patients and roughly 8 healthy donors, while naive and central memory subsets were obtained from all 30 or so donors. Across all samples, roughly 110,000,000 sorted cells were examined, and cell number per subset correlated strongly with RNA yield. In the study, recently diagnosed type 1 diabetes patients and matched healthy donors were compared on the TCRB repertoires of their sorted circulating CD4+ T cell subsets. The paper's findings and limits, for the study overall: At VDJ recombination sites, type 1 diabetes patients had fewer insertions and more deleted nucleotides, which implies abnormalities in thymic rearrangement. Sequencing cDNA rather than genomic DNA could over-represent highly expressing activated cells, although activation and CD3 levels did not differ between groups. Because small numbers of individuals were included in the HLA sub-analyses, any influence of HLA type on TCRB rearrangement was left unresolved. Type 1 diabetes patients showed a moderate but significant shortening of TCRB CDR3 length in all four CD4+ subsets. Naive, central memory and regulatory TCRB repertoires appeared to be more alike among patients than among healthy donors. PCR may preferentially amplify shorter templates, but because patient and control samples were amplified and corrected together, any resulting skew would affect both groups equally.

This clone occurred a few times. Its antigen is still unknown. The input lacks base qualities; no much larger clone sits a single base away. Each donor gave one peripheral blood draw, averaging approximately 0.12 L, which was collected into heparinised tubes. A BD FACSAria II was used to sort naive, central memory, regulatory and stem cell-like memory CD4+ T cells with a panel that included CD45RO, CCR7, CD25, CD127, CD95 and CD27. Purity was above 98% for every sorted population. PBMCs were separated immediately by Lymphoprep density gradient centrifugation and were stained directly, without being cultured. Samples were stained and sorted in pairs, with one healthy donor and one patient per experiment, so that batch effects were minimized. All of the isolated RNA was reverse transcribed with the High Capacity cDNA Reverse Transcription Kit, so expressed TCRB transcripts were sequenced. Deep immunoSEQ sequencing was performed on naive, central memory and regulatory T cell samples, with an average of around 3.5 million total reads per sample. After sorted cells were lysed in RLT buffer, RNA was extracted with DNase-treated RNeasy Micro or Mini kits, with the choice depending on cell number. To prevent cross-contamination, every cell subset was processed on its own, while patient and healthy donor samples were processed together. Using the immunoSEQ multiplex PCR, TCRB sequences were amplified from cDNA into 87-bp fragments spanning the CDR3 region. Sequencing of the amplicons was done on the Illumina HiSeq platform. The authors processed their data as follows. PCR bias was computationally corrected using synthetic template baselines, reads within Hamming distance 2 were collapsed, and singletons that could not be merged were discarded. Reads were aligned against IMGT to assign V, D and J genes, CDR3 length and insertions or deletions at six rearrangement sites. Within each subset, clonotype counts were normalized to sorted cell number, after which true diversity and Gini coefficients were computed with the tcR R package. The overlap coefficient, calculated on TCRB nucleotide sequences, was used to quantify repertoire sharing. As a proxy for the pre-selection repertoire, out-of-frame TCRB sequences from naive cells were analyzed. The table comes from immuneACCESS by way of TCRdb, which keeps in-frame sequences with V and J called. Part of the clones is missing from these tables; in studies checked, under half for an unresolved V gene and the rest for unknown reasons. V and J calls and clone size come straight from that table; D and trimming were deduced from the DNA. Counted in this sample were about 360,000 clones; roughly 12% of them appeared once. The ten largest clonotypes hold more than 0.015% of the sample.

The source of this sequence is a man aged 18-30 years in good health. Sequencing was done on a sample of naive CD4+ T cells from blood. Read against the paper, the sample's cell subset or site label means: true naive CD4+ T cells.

The CDR3 protein sequence reads: CASSPLRGGAADTQYF. Here is the DNA: TGTGCCAGCAGCCCCCTTCGCGGGGGGGCCGCAGATACGCAGTATTTT. Rearrangement joined TRBV7-9 to TRBJ2-3, with 9 junctional bases fitting TRBD2. Clipping removes 5 bases from V and 4 bases from J, with 10 as the unmatched junction base count. Reading from cysteine to phenylalanine, the CDR3 counts 16 amino acids. This entry keeps only the CDR3 DNA: 48 bases, framed from base 1. CDR1 and CDR2 are read off the germline V gene (reference sequence) as SEHNR and FQNEAQ.